These 8 T cell receptor beta chains came from one sample sequenced in a study of cytomegalovirus exposure and HLA in healthy donors. Primers for the PCR totalled 60 Vbeta and 13 Jbeta. The protocol was immunoSEQ multiplex PCR, while the TCRdb copy is restricted to in-frame clones and leaves out a portion. The repertoire holds roughly 150,000 clones, with 60% to 80% as singletons. Input material: PBMCs. These receptors all stem from a male donor in good health and CMV-seronegative.

The rearrangement links TRBV7-8 to TRBJ1-1; 7 bases fit TRBD1. V gave up 5 bases and J gave up 8 bases; unmatched junction bases: 11. CDR1 and CDR2 (germline): SGHVS, FQNEAQ. The CDR3 totals 14 residues. CDR3 nucleotides: TGTGCCAGCAGCCTAAAGCAAAGACAGGGAGAAGCTTTCTTT. Translating gives CASSLKQRQGEAFF.

The table lists this clone with a few counts. V usage is TRBV27 and J usage is TRBJ2-4, with 8 bases matching TRBD2. The CDR3 length is 15 residues. CDR1 and CDR2 from the germline V gene are MNHEY and SMNVEV (reference sequence). V was pared by 0 bases and J by 7 bases, with 5 bases of the junction left unmatched. The CDR3 bases are TGTGCCAGCAGTTTATCGATTGCGGGAGGCAACATTCAGTACTTC. Its protein is CASSLSIAGGNIQYF.

The chain joins TRBV29-1 to TRBJ2-1; TRBD2 agrees at 7 bases. The CDR3 contains 14 residues. Germline V gene lookup returns CDR1 SQVTM and CDR2 ANQGSEA. J was trimmed by 2 bases and V by 6 bases; bases with no gene match: 7. CDR3 residues: CSVQTSSAYNEQFF. Written as DNA, the CDR3 is TGCAGCGTCCAGACTAGCTCCGCCTACAATGAGCAGTTCTTC.

V and J are TRBV18 and TRBJ2-1; D not certain. The CDR3 has 13 amino acids. V was trimmed by 2 bases and J by 10 bases, leaving 12 bases between them. Per the germline V gene, CDR1 is KGHSH and CDR2 is LQKENI. The CDR3 DNA follows: TGTGCCAGCTCACCAAGTCAGGCCGAGGAGCAGTTCTTC. Translating it yields CASSPSQAEEQFF.

The V call is TRBV5-1, the J call TRBJ2-7; 9 bases map to TRBD1. Germline-derived CDR1 and CDR2 are SGHRS and YFSETQ. The length of the CDR3 is 15 residues. Unmatched junction bases numbered 7, after V lost 4 bases and J lost 2 bases. CDR3 in DNA: TGCGCCAGCAGCCCCCCGGGACAGGGAGCCTACGAGCAGTACTTC. Translating it yields CASSPPGQGAYEQYF.

The chain recombines TRBV5-4 with TRBJ2-4; 10 nucleotides match TRBD1. The CDR3 sequence is 15 residues long. The V gene end was trimmed by 5 bases and the J gene end by 9 bases; junction bases not matched to a gene: 11. The germline V gene has CDR1 SGHNT and CDR2 YYREEE (reference sequence). CDR3 nucleotides: TGTGCCAGCAGTACCACGACAGGGGGCAGGGGCATTCAGTACTTC. Its translation: CASSTTTGGRGIQYF.

The rearrangement links TRBV28 to TRBJ2-3, with D tentatively TRBD2 (6 bases). V gave up 4 bases and J gave up 0 bases, with 14 bases separating them. Germline V gene data show CDR1 as MDHEN and CDR2 as SYDVKM. The CDR3 sequence is 16 residues long. The CDR3 DNA follows: TGTGCCAGCAGTTCGGGACTGGCGACTAGCACAGATACGCAGTATTTT. As protein: CASSSGLATSTDTQYF.

The CDR3 DNA follows: TGCGCCAGCAGCCTGAGGACTAGCGGGGAGATAAGTACGCAGTATTTT. This encodes CASSLRTSGEISTQYF. The chain has TRBV5-1 and TRBJ2-3; TRBD2 matches 12 bases. CDR1 is SGHRS and CDR2 is YFSETQ in the germline V gene. The CDR3 loop spans 16 amino acids. V was clipped by 4 bases and J by 8 bases; unmatched bases: 11.